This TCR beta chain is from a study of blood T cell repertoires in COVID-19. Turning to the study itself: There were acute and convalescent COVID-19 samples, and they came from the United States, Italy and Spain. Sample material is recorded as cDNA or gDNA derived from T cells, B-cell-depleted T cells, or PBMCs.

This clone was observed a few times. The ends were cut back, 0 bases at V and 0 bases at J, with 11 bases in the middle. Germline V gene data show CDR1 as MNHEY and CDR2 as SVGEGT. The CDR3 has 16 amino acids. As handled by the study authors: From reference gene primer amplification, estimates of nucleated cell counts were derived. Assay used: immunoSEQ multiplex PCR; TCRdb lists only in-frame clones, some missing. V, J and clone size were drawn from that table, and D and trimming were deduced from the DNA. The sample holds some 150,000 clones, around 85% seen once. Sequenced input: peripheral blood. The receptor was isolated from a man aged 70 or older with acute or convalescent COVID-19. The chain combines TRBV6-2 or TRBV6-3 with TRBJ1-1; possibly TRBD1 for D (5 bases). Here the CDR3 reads CASSYSRGSLNTEAFF. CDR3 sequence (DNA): TGTGCCAGCAGTTACTCGCGGGGCTCTCTGAACACTGAAGCTTTCTTT.